The text below deals with one T cell receptor beta chain. Its specificity is unknown. This record comes from a study of T cell responses to AZD1222 COVID-19 vaccine. Libraries were prepared by immunoSEQ multiplex PCR; TCRdb keeps only in-frame clonotypes and omits some of them. The sample comprises roughly 100,000 clones, about 88% of which are singletons, and around 19% rests with the top ten. Study conclusions and caveats: The breadth and depth of Spike-specific TCRs increased once two AZD1222 doses had been given. Sampling captured repertoires only after the peak T cell response. Most donors were white British and more were female, and clonal diversity was possibly underestimated.

Between the trimmed V and J ends, which lost 3 bases and 8 bases, there was a span of 10 bases. This CDR3 comprises 12 residues. Germline lookup yields CDR1 SNHLY and CDR2 FYNNEI. V is TRBV2 and J is TRBJ1-1; D remains ambiguous. Sample: peripheral blood, taken on day 0 of AZD1222 vaccination. This clonotype originated in an adult in good health. The CDR3 DNA sequence: TGTGCCAGCAGTGAGGCGGGTCGGGAAGCTTTCTTT. Its protein is CASSEAGREAFF.